Following are 30 T cell receptor beta chains from one sample sequenced in a study of blood T cell repertoires in COVID-19. Data came from immunoSEQ multiplex PCR; TCRdb stores just in-frame clones and leaves some out. The sample lists under 200,000 clones, 80% to 90% occurring once. The source material was peripheral blood. The origin of the receptors is a woman between 45 and 65 years old with COVID-19, enrolled during active disease.

This clone was counted once. This chain links TRBV2 with TRBJ1-2; D is perhaps TRBD1 (6 bases). CDR1 is SNHLY and CDR2 is FYNNEI in the germline V gene. V lost 6 bases and J 5 bases, leaving 19 bases between the germline ends. This CDR3 is 15 amino acids long. The DNA of the CDR3 is TGTGCCAGCAGGGAGACAGGATCTCCCCGTTATGGCTACACCTTC. The encoded protein is CASRETGSPRYGYTF. Full variable domain (rest looked up from reference TRBV2 and TRBJ1-2): EPEVTQTPSHQVTQMGQEVILRCVPISNHLYFYWYRQILGQKVEFLVSFYNNEISEKSEIFDDQFSVERPDGSNFTLKIRSTKLEDSAMYFCASRETGSPRYGYTFGSGTRLTVV.

This clone was observed a handful of times. This chain links TRBV19 with TRBJ1-5; 8 positions match TRBD1. CDR1 is LNHDA and CDR2 is SQIVND in the germline V gene (reference sequence). V dropped 1 base and J dropped 3; count of bases not matched to a gene: 5. The CDR3 consists of 16 residues. This chain's CDR3 is CASSIGPGGFNQPQHF. DNA for the CDR3: TGTGCCAGTAGTATAGGGCCAGGGGGCTTCAATCAGCCCCAGCATTTT. The full variable domain, rest sourced from reference TRBV19 and TRBJ1-5, is DGGITQSPKYLFRKEGQNVTLSCEQNLNHDAMYWYRQDPGQGLRLIYYSQIVNDFQKGDIAEGYSVSREKKESFPLTVTSAQKNPTAFYLCASSIGPGGFNQPQHFGDGTRLSIL.

The chain combines TRBV11-3 with TRBJ2-1; 14 bases line up with TRBD2. This CDR3 spans 15 amino acids. Germline trimming cut 5 bases from V and 6 bases from J; bases unmatched to any gene: 3. From germline, CDR1 is SGHNT and CDR2 YENEEA. Here the CDR3 reads CASSQTSGGANEQFF. The CDR3 nucleotides are TGTGCCAGCAGCCAGACTAGCGGGGGGGCCAATGAGCAGTTCTTC.

V is TRBV18 and J is TRBJ2-3, with D maybe TRBD2 (6 bases). Germline loops: CDR1 KGHSH, CDR2 LQKENI. The CDR3 is 16 amino acids. Between the trimmed V and J ends, which lost 1 base and 4 bases, there was a span of 15 bases. The CDR3 protein is CASSPLGGTRADTQYF. CDR3 nucleotides: TGTGCCAGCTCACCACTTGGGGGGACCCGCGCAGATACGCAGTATTTT.

This clone was found once. The chain links TRBV7-2 to TRBJ2-3, with D possibly being TRBD1 (5 bases). In germline, CDR1 is SGHTA, CDR2 FQGNSA. V lost 2 bases, J lost 2 bases, and 14 bases lay in between. The CDR3 is 16 residues long. The CDR3 is CASSLHRKQATDTQYF. CDR3 nucleotides: TGTGCCAGCAGCTTACACAGGAAGCAGGCCACAGATACGCAGTATTTT.

This clone was observed once. This chain connects TRBV7-9 to TRBJ1-4, with D possibly matching TRBD1 (6 bases). The CDR3 covers 19 residues. The germline V gene encodes CDR1 SEHNR and CDR2 FQNEAQ (reference sequence). Between the trimmed V and J ends, which lost 5 bases and 2 bases, there was a span of 24 bases. CDR3 DNA sequence: TGTGCCAGCAGCCGAACTAGGGGGGGATCAAAGATGACTAATGAAAAACTGTTTTTT. This gives the protein CASSRTRGGSKMTNEKLFF.

This chain connects TRBV28 to TRBJ2-3, with unresolved D. This CDR3 has 15 residues. Trimming shortened V by 2 bases and J by 0 bases, and 9 bases separated the two germline ends. The germline CDR1 and CDR2 sequences are MDHEN and SYDVKM. CDR3 nucleotide sequence: TGTGCCAGCAGTTTAACGGGTCGGAGCACAGATACGCAGTATTTT. It specifies CASSLTGRSTDTQYF.

This clone has a handful of counts. J is TRBJ2-3 and V is TRBV25-1, with 9 bases identical to TRBD2. Per germline, CDR1 MGHDK and CDR2 SYGVNS. The ends lost 3 bases at V and 5 bases at J; junction bases unmatched: 9. The CDR3 has 16 residues. Written as DNA, the CDR3 is TGTGCCAGCAGTGATCCCGTGGTAGCGGGGGTAGATACGCAGTATTTT. Translated: CASSDPVVAGVDTQYF.

This clone appeared a single time. The genes are TRBV10-2 and TRBJ1-2, with TRBD1 matching over 8 bases. The J segment lost 4 bases and the V segment lost 7 bases, leaving 2 bases of the junction unmatched. The CDR3 totals 12 residues. Germline V lookup: CDR1 WSHSY, CDR2 SAAADI. Here the CDR3 reads CASTGQGYGYTF. Written as DNA, the CDR3 is TGCGCCAGCACCGGACAGGGCTATGGCTACACCTTC.

The chain combines TRBV4-2 with TRBJ1-2; D not resolved. In germline, CDR1 is LGHNA, CDR2 YNFKEQ. This CDR3 has 14 amino acids. The V and J ends lost 0 bases and 1 base respectively, with 6 bases between them. CDR3 in amino acids: CASSQEVVNYGYTF. In DNA form, the CDR3 reads TGTGCCAGCAGCCAAGAGGTAGTTAACTATGGCTACACCTTC.

The rearrangement uses TRBV12-3 or TRBV12-4 and TRBJ1-2; D unresolved. Between the trimmed V and J ends, which lost 3 bases and 4 bases, there was a span of 9 bases. The CDR3 sequence is 13 residues long. The CDR3: CASSFEGPYGYTF. The CDR3 bases are TGTGCCAGCAGTTTTGAGGGCCCCTATGGCTACACCTTC.

The genes are TRBV4-1 and TRBJ2-3, with D possibly being TRBD2 (6 bases). Looked up from germline, CDR1 is MGHRA and CDR2 is YSYEKL. The CDR3 is 15 residues long. The V and J ends lost 0 bases and 5 bases respectively, with 12 bases between them. The CDR3 region is CASSQDRPEGDTQYF. CDR3 DNA sequence: TGCGCCAGCAGCCAAGATCGCCCGGAGGGAGATACGCAGTATTTT.

The rearrangement links TRBV3-1 (or the pseudogene TRBV3-2) to TRBJ2-1; 8 bases line up with TRBD1. The V gene's germline CDR1 is LGHDT and CDR2 YNNKEL (reference sequence). The length of the CDR3 is 13 residues. V was pared by 4 bases and J by 10 bases, with 6 bases of the junction left unmatched. The CDR3 sequence is CASSPGQGTEQFF. CDR3 DNA: TGTGCCAGCAGCCCTGGACAGGGTACGGAGCAGTTCTTC.

The chain uses TRBV7-9 and TRBJ1-2, with TRBD1 identical over 8 bases. The trim removed 4 bases at V and 5 bases at J, leaving 6 bases unmatched. In germline, CDR1 is SEHNR, CDR2 FQNEAQ (reference sequence). The CDR3 sequence is 14 residues long. The CDR3 protein is CASSSGQGSYGYTF. The CDR3 DNA follows: TGTGCCAGCAGCTCCGGACAGGGATCATATGGCTACACCTTC.

The CDR3 DNA sequence: TGTGCCAGTAGTATAGAAGGGGGGGTACAGCCCCAGCATTTT. This encodes CASSIEGGVQPQHF. This chain links TRBV19 with TRBJ1-5, with a weak D call TRBD1 (6 bases). This CDR3 is 14 amino acids long. Between the trimmed V and J ends, which lost 0 bases and 7 bases, there was a span of 10 bases. CDR1 is LNHDA, CDR2 SQIVND, per germline (reference sequence).

This sequence joins TRBV11-2 and TRBJ2-1; D is undetermined. Between the trimmed V and J ends, which lost 2 bases and 3 bases, there was a span of 8 bases. Germline V CDR1 and CDR2: SGHAT, FQNNGV. There are 14 residues in the CDR3. The CDR3 nucleotides read TGTGCCAGCAGCTTACCCTCTAACTACAATGAGCAGTTCTTC. This sequence encodes CASSLPSNYNEQFF.

The rearrangement joins TRBV7-2 to TRBJ2-4, with 8 bases fitting TRBD1. CDR3 length: 14 amino acids. The J segment lost 5 bases and the V segment lost 1 base, leaving 1 base of the junction unmatched. Per the germline V gene, CDR1 is SGHTA and CDR2 is FQGNSA. CDR3 region: CASSLEQGENIQYF. In DNA, the CDR3 is TGTGCCAGCAGCTTAGAACAGGGGGAAAACATTCAGTACTTC.

The rearrangement uses TRBV6-2 or TRBV6-3 and TRBJ2-7; D may be TRBD2 (5 bases). Germline V CDR1 and CDR2: MNHEY, SVGEGT. The CDR3 length is 13 residues. Trimming removed 5 bases from V and 5 bases from J, with 13 bases in between. This chain's CDR3 is CASSRTSNHEQYF. CDR3 DNA: TGTGCCAGCAGTCGTACTAGTAACCACGAGCAGTACTTC.

The chain recombines TRBV5-4 with TRBJ2-3; the match to TRBD2 covers 10 bases. Per germline, CDR1 SGHNT and CDR2 YYREEE (reference sequence). The CDR3 loop spans 13 amino acids. V lost 1 base to trimming and J lost 14 bases; unmatched junction nucleotides: 7. The CDR3 loop reads CASSLRTSGEPYF. CDR3 DNA sequence: TGTGCCAGCAGCTTGCGCACTAGCGGGGAGCCGTATTTT.

The chain is built from TRBV18 and TRBJ2-7; D may be TRBD2 (5 bases). Looked up from germline, CDR1 is KGHSH and CDR2 is LQKENI. V gave up 1 base and J gave up 3 bases, with 16 bases separating them. The CDR3 consists of 16 residues. The CDR3 protein is CASSPQGAAANYEQYF. The CDR3 DNA reads as TGTGCCAGCTCACCACAGGGAGCGGCGGCCAACTACGAGCAGTACTTC. Combining the CDR3 with reference TRBV18 and TRBJ2-7 gives the whole variable domain NAGVMQNPRHLVRRRGQEARLRCSPMKGHSHVYWYRQLPEEGLKFMVYLQKENIIDESGMPKERFSAEFPKEGPSILRIQQVVRGDSAAYFCASSPQGAAANYEQYFGPGTRLTVT.

The J gene is TRBJ2-3, the V gene TRBV5-1, with a possible D match to TRBD1 (6 bases). The ends were cut back, 0 bases at V and 3 bases at J, with 11 bases in the middle. This CDR3 is 15 amino acids long. Germline values: CDR1 SGHRS, CDR2 YFSETQ. Written as DNA, the CDR3 is TGCGCCAGCAGCTTGGTGGGCAGGGGAACAGATACGCAGTATTTT. Its translation is CASSLVGRGTDTQYF.

The V gene is TRBV21-1, the J gene TRBJ2-3; no DNA check was done on the table's D call, TRBD2. TRBV21-1 is reported as a pseudogene. This CDR3 comprises 16 residues. The CDR3 spells CASSKERGLYTDTQYF. Here the CDR3 DNA reads TGTGCCAGCAGCAAAGAAAGAGGGCTTTACACAGATACGCAGTATTTT.

This clone occurred once. This chain uses TRBV7-9 with TRBJ2-7; D might be TRBD2 (7 bases). From germline, CDR1 is SEHNR and CDR2 FQNEAQ (reference sequence). V lost 6 bases and J 4 bases, leaving 22 bases between the germline ends. The CDR3 runs 16 residues. The CDR3, as DNA: TGTGCCAGCAGTCCCAGGGGAGCGGGATTGTCTTACGAGCAGTACTTC. This gives the protein CASSPRGAGLSYEQYF.

The chain is built from TRBV4-1 and TRBJ2-1, with 12 bases that match TRBD2. The CDR3 is 16 residues long. Germline CDR1 MGHRA, CDR2 YSYEKL. V was clipped by 1 base and J by 10 bases; unmatched bases: 8. CDR3 loop: CASSQVILAGGSEQFF. CDR3 bases: TGCGCCAGCAGCCAAGTAATACTAGCGGGGGGATCAGAGCAGTTCTTC.

This clone was observed a single time. The chain combines TRBV3-1 (or the pseudogene TRBV3-2) with TRBJ2-1; TRBD2 agrees at 11 bases. Germline V lookup: CDR1 LGHDT, CDR2 YNNKEL (reference sequence). The CDR3 is made up of 16 amino acids. V shed 3 bases and J 4 bases; nucleotides not matched to a gene: 5. CDR3 amino acids: CASSHLAGGRYNEQFF. In DNA form, the CDR3 reads TGTGCCAGCAGCCATTTAGCGGGGGGGCGATACAATGAGCAGTTCTTC.

This clone has just a few counts. The V gene is TRBV6-2 or TRBV6-3, the J gene TRBJ1-1; D perhaps matches TRBD1 (6 bases). The V end lost 2 bases, the J end lost 7 bases, and 17 bases lay between the germline ends. Per the germline V gene, CDR1 is MNHEY and CDR2 is SVGEGT. The CDR3 contains 15 residues. CDR3 bases: TGTGCCAGCAGTTACCCTACTACAGGGAAGGGTGAAGCTTTCTTT. Translating it yields CASSYPTTGKGEAFF.

The chain recombines TRBV7-3 with TRBJ2-3, with unresolved D. Trimming removed 3 bases from V and 2 bases from J, with 12 bases in between. Germline V gene data show CDR1 as SGHTA and CDR2 as FQGTGA. The CDR3 extends over 15 amino acids. The chain's CDR3 is CASSLGTSTTDTQYF. CDR3 sequence (DNA): TGTGCCAGCAGCTTGGGCACATCTACCACAGATACGCAGTATTTT.

The V gene is TRBV5-1, the J gene TRBJ1-2; TRBD1 matches at 7 bases. The CDR3 consists of 15 residues. Per the germline V gene, CDR1 is SGHRS and CDR2 is YFSETQ. Unmatched junction bases numbered 10, after V lost 6 bases and J lost 2 bases. Here the CDR3 reads CASNLGTETNYGYTF. The CDR3 region has the DNA TGCGCCAGCAACCTCGGGACAGAGACAAACTATGGCTACACCTTC.

This chain connects TRBV14 to TRBJ1-1; possible D gene TRBD1, 6 bases. V was shortened by 3 bases and J by 6 bases, with 17 bases between the two germline ends. The CDR3 spans 15 residues. Germline CDR1 SGHDN, CDR2 FVKESK. CDR3 coding DNA: TGTGCCAGCAGCCAGAACAGGGTATCGACCGCTGAAGCTTTCTTT. Its translation is CASSQNRVSTAEAFF. Together with reference TRBV14 and TRBJ1-1, the CDR3 gives the full variable domain: EAGVTQFPSHSVIEKGQTVTLRCDPISGHDNLYWYRRVMGKEIKFLLHFVKESKQDESGMPNNRFLAERTGGTYSTLKVQPAELEDSGVYFCASSQNRVSTAEAFFGQGTRLTVV.

The rearrangement uses TRBV7-8 and TRBJ2-7; 10 bases fit TRBD2. CDR1 and CDR2 from the germline V gene are SGHVS and FQNEAQ. This CDR3 region has 15 residues. V dropped 5 bases and J dropped 4; count of bases not matched to a gene: 8. CDR3 sequence (DNA): TGTGCCAGCAGCCCCCCCGGACTAGCGGTTTACGAGCAGTACTTC. Its translation: CASSPPGLAVYEQYF.